Following are 30 T cell receptor beta chains from one sample sequenced in a study of spatial heterogeneity in lung cancer. Time point of the sample: sample taken at primary tumor resection. TCRdb itself ran the 5' RACE reads through MiXCR, one entry per CDR3 protein. The sample has over 50,000 distinct CDR3 sequences; approximately 6% are singletons. The sample here was PBMCs, taken at surgery. These receptors were obtained from a female donor with early-stage non-small cell lung cancer.

This clonotype was seen repeatedly, ten times or more. The chain recombines TRBV19 with TRBJ2-7, with 9 bases aligning to TRBD2. The CDR3 totals 18 residues. V was pared by 5 bases and J by 0 bases, with 14 bases of the junction left unmatched. CDR1 and CDR2 from the germline V gene are LNHDA and SQIVND (reference sequence). For the CDR3, the DNA is TGTGCCAGTAGTCCTCAAAGGGTAGCGGGAGTACTCTCCTACGAGCAGTACTTC. It translates to CASSPQRVAGVLSYEQYF.

The chain links TRBV20-1 to TRBJ2-5, with 16 bases lining up with TRBD2. The germline gives CDR1 DFQATT, CDR2 SNEGSKA (reference sequence). V lost 6 bases and J lost 1; bases outside the gene matches: 5. CDR3 length: 16 residues. In DNA form, the CDR3 reads TGCAGTGCGACCGGGACTAGCGGGGGGGCCCAAGAGACCCAGTACTTC. Translating gives CSATGTSGGAQETQYF.

This clonotype was observed many times. DNA for the CDR3: TGTGCCAGCAGCATCGGACAGGGATATTCCTACGAGCAGTACGTC. This codes for CASSIGQGYSYEQYV. The rearrangement uses TRBV5-6 and TRBJ2-7; 8 bases fit TRBD1. This CDR3 comprises 15 residues. Germline CDR1 SGHDT, CDR2 YYEEEE. With V trimmed by 4 bases and J by 1 base, 7 bases remained unmatched.

This clonotype was observed a handful of times. CDR3 nucleotide sequence: TGCAGTGCTAGCAAGACAGGGAACAATCAGCCCCAGCATTTT. Its protein product is CSASKTGNNQPQHF. The chain employs TRBV20-1 and TRBJ1-5; 7 positions match TRBD1. J gave up 3 bases and V 3 bases, and 5 bases lay outside the gene matches. Germline CDR1 DFQATT, CDR2 SNEGSKA (reference sequence). This CDR3 contains 14 residues.

This clonotype was picked up many times. This sequence joins TRBV12-3 or TRBV12-4 and TRBJ1-2, with D possibly being TRBD1 (6 bases). The CDR3 is made up of 12 amino acids. V gave up 4 bases and J gave up 8 bases, with 11 bases separating them. The CDR3 reads CASSSGTLGYTF. CDR3 nucleotide sequence: TGTGCCAGCAGTTCGGGGACATTAGGCTACACCTTC.

This clonotype was seen at least ten times. The genes are TRBV28 and TRBJ2-3; a possible D gene is TRBD1 (6 bases). V lost 5 bases to trimming and J lost 2 bases, with 11 bases between them. The germline V gene has CDR1 MDHEN and CDR2 SYDVKM. This CDR3 is built from 14 residues. The CDR3 region is CASSTTGHTDTQYF. CDR3 bases: TGTGCCAGCAGTACAACGGGACACACAGATACGCAGTATTTT.

This clonotype was seen a handful of times. The V call is TRBV11-3, the J call TRBJ2-1; 7 nucleotides agree with TRBD2. This CDR3 is built from 15 residues. Germline loops: CDR1 SGHNT, CDR2 YENEEA. J gave up 3 bases and V 1 base, and 3 bases lay outside the gene matches. CDR3 protein: CASSLGDYYYNEQFF. CDR3 in DNA: TGTGCCAGCAGCTTAGGGGACTACTACTACAATGAGCAGTTCTTC.

Worth noting for this clonotype: Being one base from a much bigger clone, this may be a read error. This chain uses TRBV28 with TRBJ2-7; a weak D match, TRBD1 (5 bases). Trimming cost V 7 bases and J 7 bases, with 23 bases left between them. Germline CDR1 MDHEN, CDR2 SYDVKM. This CDR3 is 15 amino acids long. This CDR3 reads CASTPSSRGRDEQYF. The CDR3, as DNA: TGTGCCAGCACCCCCAGCTCAAGGGGCCGCGATGAGCAGTACTTC.

This clonotype was observed at least ten times. This chain uses TRBV6-1 with TRBJ1-5; D gene uncertain. V shed 7 bases and J shed 1 base, with 14 bases lying between them. Germline loops: CDR1 MNHNS, CDR2 SASEGT. The CDR3 consists of 15 residues. The CDR3 reads CASTRKGSSNQPQHF. CDR3 nucleotide sequence: TGTGCCAGCACTCGCAAAGGGTCGAGCAATCAGCCCCAGCATTTT.

The chain has TRBV10-3 and TRBJ1-1, with a tentative D call TRBD1 (5 bases). V lost 3 bases and J 1 base, leaving 12 bases between the germline ends. CDR1 is ENHRY and CDR2 is SYGVKD in the germline V gene. This CDR3 has 15 amino acids. This chain's CDR3 is CAISEMGGKNTEAFF. CDR3 DNA: TGTGCCATCAGTGAAATGGGGGGAAAGAACACTGAAGCTTTCTTT.

This clonotype has just a few counts. This rearrangement joins TRBV28 to TRBJ1-1; the D is unclear. V dropped 2 bases and J dropped 0 bases, with 13 bases sitting between them. The CDR3 extends over 16 amino acids. In germline, CDR1 is MDHEN, CDR2 SYDVKM. CDR3 sequence (DNA): TGTGCCAGCAGTTTACGCCCACCGGGAGTGAACACTGAAGCTTTCTTT. Its protein product is CASSLRPPGVNTEAFF. Supplemented by reference TRBV28 and TRBJ1-1, the full variable domain reads DVKVTQSSRYLVKRTGEKVFLECVQDMDHENMFWYRQDPGLGLRLIYFSYDVKMKEKGDIPEGYSVSREKKERFSLILESASTNQTSMYLCASSLRPPGVNTEAFFGQGTRLTVV.

This clonotype was counted at least ten times. The genes are TRBV20-1 and TRBJ1-4, with no clear D. The CDR3 consists of 12 residues. Germline-derived CDR1 and CDR2 are DFQATT and SNEGSKA (reference sequence). Trimming pared 2 bases from V and 10 bases from J, leaving 11 bases between. CDR3 in amino acids: CSARPNVRKLFF. CDR3 DNA sequence: TGCAGTGCTAGACCCAACGTCAGAAAACTGTTTTTT.

This clonotype showed up many times. The rearrangement links TRBV20-1 to TRBJ2-5; 7 bases agree with TRBD2. The CDR3 covers 15 residues. Germline CDR1 DFQATT, CDR2 SNEGSKA (reference sequence). V was clipped by 2 bases and J by 1 base; unmatched bases: 7. The CDR3 loop reads CSARKLAPSQETQYF. The DNA of the CDR3 is TGCAGTGCTAGAAAACTAGCGCCTTCCCAAGAGACCCAGTACTTC.

This clonotype was seen only a few times. This rearrangement joins TRBV27 to TRBJ2-5; D ambiguous. Germline CDR1 is MNHEY and CDR2 is SMNVEV (reference sequence). This CDR3 is 11 amino acids long. V lost 3 bases and J 3 bases, leaving 2 bases between the germline ends. CDR3 region: CASSFKETQYF. CDR3 nucleotides: TGTGCCAGCAGTTTCAAAGAGACCCAGTACTTC.

The CDR3 nucleotides read TGTGCCAGCAGCTTAGTCGGGGGCAATGGTGAAAAACTGTTTTTT. It yields the protein CASSLVGGNGEKLFF. The chain has TRBV11-2 and TRBJ1-4; D may be TRBD1 (6 bases). CDR3 length equals 15 residues. The germline V gene has CDR1 SGHAT and CDR2 FQNNGV. V was pared by 1 base and J by 7 bases, with 13 bases between.

This clonotype was observed a handful of times. The chain uses TRBV4-1 and TRBJ2-1; a weak D match, TRBD2 (5 bases). The V end lost 3 bases, the J end lost 7 bases, and 16 bases lay between the germline ends. Per the germline V gene, CDR1 is MGHRA and CDR2 is YSYEKL. The CDR3 is made up of 15 amino acids. The CDR3 is CASSQKDSAGNEQFF. The CDR3 DNA sequence: TGCGCCAGCAGCCAGAAGGACTCAGCCGGGAATGAGCAGTTCTTC.

This clonotype was observed a few times. The chain carries TRBV5-1 and TRBJ2-7, with TRBD1 as a possible D gene (5 bases). Trimming removed 3 bases at V and 3 bases at J, with 7 bases between. The germline CDR1 and CDR2 sequences are SGHRS and YFSETQ. The CDR3 has 12 residues. The CDR3 DNA follows: TGCGCCAGCAGCTACCAGGGCTACGAGCAGTACTTC. The encoded protein is CASSYQGYEQYF.

The chain links TRBV18 to TRBJ2-7, with D possibly being TRBD1 (6 bases). The V gene lost 6 bases and the J gene lost 2 bases, with 11 bases spanning the gap. Per the germline V gene, CDR1 is KGHSH and CDR2 is LQKENI. This CDR3 comprises 13 residues. The CDR3 sequence is CASSGTPTYEQYV. In nucleotides, the CDR3 is TGTGCCAGCTCGGGGACACCTACCTACGAGCAGTACGTC.

This rearrangement joins TRBV20-1 to TRBJ1-1, with D unresolved. The V and J ends lost 2 bases and 7 bases respectively, with 8 bases between them. This CDR3 has 11 residues. Germline values: CDR1 DFQATT, CDR2 SNEGSKA (reference sequence). The CDR3 DNA sequence: TGCAGTGCTAGACCCGGGATTGAAGCTTTCTTT. Translating it yields CSARPGIEAFF.

With regard to this clonotype: Since a much larger clone is just one base distant, this may be a read error. This chain connects TRBV18 to TRBJ2-7, with 7 bases lining up with TRBD2. The CDR3 has 14 amino acids. Germline CDR1 and CDR2: KGHSH and LQKENI. Trimming cost V 1 base and J 8 bases; bases outside gene matches: 8. CDR3 DNA sequence: TGTGCCAGCTCACCACAGGGAGGGCTTTACAAGCAGTACTTC. It translates to CASSPQGGLYKQYF.

This clonotype was seen ten or more times. The genes are TRBV10-3 and TRBJ1-1; no definite D call. Germline values: CDR1 ENHRY, CDR2 SYGVKD. The CDR3 is 14 residues long. With 8 bases removed from V and 6 bases from J, the gap between germline ends came to 19 bases. The CDR3 DNA follows: TGTGCCATCCGAGCGGGGAACCCGGACGCTGAAGCTTTCTTT. As protein: CAIRAGNPDAEAFF.

This clonotype was recorded many times. The CDR3: CASSRLHQPTEAFF. DNA for the CDR3: TGTGCCAGCAGTCGGTTGCATCAGCCCACTGAAGCTTTCTTT. The chain carries TRBV12-3 or TRBV12-4 and TRBJ1-1; D call uncertain. Trimming cost V 5 bases and J 4 bases, with 14 bases left between them. The CDR3 is 14 residues long.

The chain's CDR3 is CASSPPGSGTYEQYF. CDR3 DNA sequence: TGTGCCAGCAGCCCGCCGGGGTCAGGAACCTACGAGCAGTACTTC. This chain links TRBV7-7 with TRBJ2-7; possible D gene TRBD2, 5 bases. The ends were cut back, 5 bases at V and 2 bases at J, with 16 bases in the middle. The CDR3 extends over 15 amino acids. From germline, CDR1 is SSHAT and CDR2 FNYEAQ (reference sequence).

This clonotype has a count of ten or more. The CDR3 DNA is TGTGCCAGCAGTTTAGACCTTAGCAAGCAGTACTTC. Protein: CASSLDLSKQYF. V usage is TRBV12-3 or TRBV12-4 and J usage is TRBJ2-7; unclear D gene. V was pared by 1 base and J by 8 bases, with 9 bases between. The CDR3 has 12 residues.

This clonotype was recorded once. The rearrangement joins TRBV5-1 to TRBJ2-7, with 11 nucleotides matching TRBD2. Per germline, CDR1 SGHRS and CDR2 YFSETQ. The V and J ends lost 0 bases and 2 bases, in that order; junction bases with no gene match: 1. CDR3 length: 15 amino acids. The CDR3 DNA reads TGCGCCAGCAGCTTGGAGACTAGCGGGGCCTACGAGCAGTACTTC. Residues: CASSLETSGAYEQYF.

This clonotype showed up just a few times. The CDR3 DNA follows: TGTGCCAGTAGTCCTCCATTCGGAGGTAGGGAGACCCAGTACTTC. This sequence encodes CASSPPFGGRETQYF. V usage is TRBV19 and J usage is TRBJ2-5; tentative D call: TRBD2 (5 bases). CDR1 and CDR2 (germline): LNHDA, SQIVND (reference sequence). The length of the CDR3 is 15 residues. V was clipped by 5 bases and J by 5 bases, with 18 bases between them. The entire variable domain, with the rest obtained from reference TRBV19 and TRBJ2-5, is as follows: DGGITQSPKYLFRKEGQNVTLSCEQNLNHDAMYWYRQDPGQGLRLIYYSQIVNDFQKGDIAEGYSVSREKKESFPLTVTSAQKNPTAFYLCASSPPFGGRETQYFGPGTRLLVL.

This clonotype came up a few times. The CDR3 DNA follows: TGTGCCAGCAGTTACGGTGGCCGGAGGCACTATGGCTACACCTTC. Translating it yields CASSYGGRRHYGYTF. V is TRBV6-5 and J is TRBJ1-2; the D is unclear. V shed 2 bases and J shed 3 bases, with 13 bases lying between them. The CDR3 contains 15 residues. Germline V gene data show CDR1 as MNHEY and CDR2 as SVGAGI.

This rearrangement joins TRBV6-5 to TRBJ1-1; D is unresolved. The CDR3 has 13 amino acids. Germline CDR1 and CDR2: MNHEY and SVGAGI. Trimming left V 0 bases short and J 1 base short, with 3 bases between. In DNA, the CDR3 is TGTGCCAGCAGTTACTCCAGGAACACTGAAGCTTTCTTT. Amino acids: CASSYSRNTEAFF.

This chain links TRBV5-1 with TRBJ2-1; 9 positions agree with TRBD1. Germline V gene sequence: CDR1 SGHRS, CDR2 YFSETQ. The CDR3 spans 14 residues. V was clipped by 4 bases and J by 9 bases; unmatched bases: 8. CDR3 in DNA: TGCGCCAGCAGCCCCGGGGACAGGGAAGGTGAGCAGTTCTTC. Amino acids: CASSPGDREGEQFF.

The sample holds many counts of this clonotype. The chain has TRBV12-3 or TRBV12-4 and TRBJ2-7; TRBD1 might be the D (6 bases). V was clipped by 8 bases and J by 6 bases, with 26 bases between them. The CDR3 runs to 16 residues. The CDR3 is CASQDSRQGLFGEQYF. The CDR3 nucleotides read TGTGCCAGCCAGGACAGTAGGCAGGGTCTTTTCGGCGAGCAGTACTTC.